This T cell receptor (beta chain) was documented in a study of cytomegalovirus exposure and HLA in healthy donors. As for the study in general: Of 300 to 450 genotyped donors, approximately 84% clustered with self-reported Caucasian donors.

Findings of the study overall: Per a later analysis, 15,000 to 20,000 TCR beta sequences showed association with HLA alleles at 0.05 false discovery rate. Sequencing had likely introduced a cluster of highly shared sequence variants as an artifact. As confirmed in vitro, a few CMV-associated chains were specific for CMV antigens.

Germline values: CDR1 GTSNPN, CDR2 SVGIG (reference sequence). The germline V and J ends were trimmed by 5 bases and 6 bases, with 11 bases remaining between them. This CDR3 has 12 residues. Points on this clone: Its antigen remains unknown.

The study ran its PCR with 60 Vbeta and 13 Jbeta primers. This table comes from immunoSEQ multiplex PCR, and its TCRdb copy is limited to in-frame clones, with some not included. The sample holds 65,000 or so clones, about 78% seen once. The sequenced material came from PBMCs. The rearrangement links TRBV30 to TRBJ1-5; D is undetermined. The receptor was derived from a girl aged 5 to 17 in good health and CMV-seropositive. CDR3 bases: TGTGCCTGGGGAGGTGGAGCTCAGCCCCAGCATTTT. This encodes CAWGGGAQPQHF.